These 23 T cell receptor beta chains came from one sample sequenced in a study of PD-L1 blockade in urothelial cancer. Sequencing was performed with immunoSEQ multiplex PCR; in TCRdb, only in-frame clones are kept and a portion is missing. The table records 35,000 to 55,000 clones, more than 65% of them present only once. Sequencing was performed on PBMCs, taken around atezolizumab (anti-PD-L1) treatment. The receptor set was obtained from an older man with urothelial cancer.

V is TRBV4-1 and J is TRBJ2-2, with 9 bases aligning to TRBD1. The V segment lost 1 base and the J segment 7 bases; nucleotides outside the gene matches: 4. CDR3 length equals 15 residues. CDR1 and CDR2 (germline): MGHRA, YSYEKL. The CDR3 DNA is TGCGCCAGCAGCCAAGCTACAGGGGGCAACGGGGAGCTGTTTTTT. Its protein is CASSQATGGNGELFF.

The CDR3 loop is CASSIGLAGGSKNIQYF. For the CDR3, the DNA is TGTGCCAGCAGCATTGGACTAGCGGGAGGTTCCAAAAACATTCAGTACTTC. The rearrangement joins TRBV7-2 to TRBJ2-4, with 14 nucleotides matching TRBD2. This CDR3 has 17 residues. CDR1 is SGHTA and CDR2 is FQGNSA in the germline V gene. Unmatched junction bases numbered 5, after V lost 5 bases and J lost 2 bases.

V gene TRBV6-5 combines with J gene TRBJ1-2, with 7 bases matching TRBD1. Looked up from germline, CDR1 is MNHEY and CDR2 is SVGAGI. Trimming took 5 bases from V and 5 from J; bases not matched to a gene: 8. This CDR3 spans 14 amino acids. The CDR3 spells CASSNRQGYYGYTF. DNA for the CDR3: TGTGCCAGCAGTAATCGACAGGGCTATTATGGCTACACCTTC.

The rearrangement uses TRBV7-8 and TRBJ2-1; 7 nucleotides align to TRBD2. The germline V gene encodes CDR1 SGHVS and CDR2 FQNEAQ. CDR3 length: 17 amino acids. V shed 1 base and J 5 bases; nucleotides not matched to a gene: 11. The CDR3 bases are TGTGCCAGCAGCTTAGAGGAGATCGGTCGGGGGGACAATGAGCAGTTCTTC. It specifies CASSLEEIGRGDNEQFF.

The rearrangement links TRBV7-8 to TRBJ1-2; no firm D call. CDR1 is SGHVS, CDR2 FQNEAQ, per germline. V lost 5 bases and J 6 bases, leaving 16 bases between the germline ends. This CDR3 comprises 14 residues. CDR3 sequence: CASSPTGVPHGYTF. The CDR3 DNA follows: TGTGCCAGCAGCCCTACCGGGGTACCACATGGCTACACCTTC.

The chain recombines TRBV11-3 with TRBJ2-1; 8 nucleotides agree with TRBD2. Germline loops: CDR1 SGHNT, CDR2 YENEEA. The CDR3 consists of 14 residues. V was pared by 6 bases and J by 9 bases, with 10 bases of the junction left unmatched. In nucleotides, the CDR3 is TGTGCCAGCAGTTATCAGCGGGAGTTTAGTGAGCAGTTCTTC. Protein product: CASSYQREFSEQFF.

This chain links TRBV28 with TRBJ2-7; D is perhaps TRBD2 (6 bases). Germline CDR1 is MDHEN and CDR2 is SYDVKM. The CDR3 has 15 amino acids. Trimming took 1 base from V and 3 from J, leaving 13 bases between them. CDR3 amino acids: CASSLLRGEDYEQYF. The CDR3 coding sequence is TGTGCCAGCAGTTTATTGCGCGGGGAGGACTACGAGCAGTACTTC.

The rearrangement links TRBV7-9 to TRBJ1-2; no reliable D call. The CDR3 is made up of 12 amino acids. Trimming stripped 5 bases from V and 0 bases from J, with 4 bases between. Germline V gene lookup returns CDR1 SEHNR and CDR2 FQNEAQ (reference sequence). The CDR3 DNA sequence: TGTGCCAGCAGCCAGACTAACTATGGCTACACCTTC. Translated: CASSQTNYGYTF.

This chain connects TRBV6-6 to TRBJ2-7; 7 bases match TRBD2. V shed 0 bases and J 2 bases; nucleotides not matched to a gene: 4. The CDR3 loop spans 15 amino acids. Germline V lookup: CDR1 MNHNY, CDR2 SVGAGI (reference sequence). The CDR3 bases are TGTGCCAGCAGTTACTCGGGGGAGGGACCCTACGAGCAGTACTTC. As protein: CASSYSGEGPYEQYF.

This rearrangement joins TRBV9 to TRBJ2-7; TRBD2 aligns across 9 bases. From germline, CDR1 is SGDLS and CDR2 YYNGEE. With V trimmed by 2 bases and J by 5 bases, 11 bases remained unmatched. The CDR3 loop spans 16 amino acids. DNA for the CDR3: TGTGCCAGCAGCGTCCACCCGACTAGCGGATTTGACGAGCAGTACTTC. Protein sequence: CASSVHPTSGFDEQYF.

The chain links TRBV27 to TRBJ2-5; TRBD2 matches at 8 bases. Trimming removed 2 bases from V and 5 bases from J; junction bases left unmatched: 4. Germline values: CDR1 MNHEY, CDR2 SMNVEV (reference sequence). CDR3 size: 14 residues. This chain's CDR3 is CASSLRAGEETQYF. CDR3 DNA sequence: TGTGCCAGCAGTTTACGAGCGGGAGAGGAGACCCAGTACTTC.

The chain uses TRBV5-1 and TRBJ2-5; the D gene is possibly TRBD2 (5 bases). The CDR3 spans 14 residues. V was cut by 0 bases and J by 2 bases, with 8 bases left in between. Germline V gene sequence: CDR1 SGHRS, CDR2 YFSETQ. This CDR3 reads CASSLAPGQETQYF. CDR3 nucleotide sequence: TGCGCCAGCAGCTTGGCGCCGGGGCAAGAGACCCAGTACTTC.

This chain connects TRBV19 to TRBJ2-4; no reliable D call. Trimming cost V 3 bases and J 2 bases, with 11 bases left between them. The CDR3 is 15 residues long. Germline V gives CDR1 LNHDA, CDR2 SQIVND (reference sequence). The CDR3 is CASSIHRNSKNIQYF. Here the CDR3 DNA reads TGTGCCAGTAGTATCCACAGAAACTCCAAAAACATTCAGTACTTC.

The chain uses TRBV5-8 and TRBJ2-2, with 9 positions matching TRBD2. The J segment lost 4 bases and the V segment lost 0 bases, leaving 4 bases of the junction unmatched. Germline loops: CDR1 SGHTS, CDR2 YDEGEE. The CDR3 length is 16 residues. CDR3 DNA sequence: TGTGCCAGCAGCTTGGGAGTAGCGGGAGTCACCGGGGAGCTGTTTTTT. Its protein is CASSLGVAGVTGELFF.

The chain uses TRBV5-1 and TRBJ1-3; D is possibly TRBD1 (6 bases). The CDR3 has 16 residues. Germline-derived CDR1 and CDR2 are SGHRS and YFSETQ. V shed 0 bases and J shed 0 bases, with 10 bases lying between them. In DNA, the CDR3 is TGCGCCAGCAGCTTGGCCGGACAGATCTCTGGAAACACCATATATTTT. It translates to CASSLAGQISGNTIYF. Based on the CDR3 plus reference TRBV5-1 and TRBJ1-3, the full variable domain is KAGVTQTPRYLIKTRGQQVTLSCSPISGHRSVSWYQQTPGQGLQFLFEYFSETQRNKGNFPGRFSGRQFSNSRSEMNVSTLELGDSALYLCASSLAGQISGNTIYFGEGSWLTVV.

The V call is TRBV27, the J call TRBJ2-3, with a possible D match to TRBD2 (5 bases). Germline V lookup: CDR1 MNHEY, CDR2 SMNVEV (reference sequence). The CDR3 runs 15 residues. Trimming shortened V by 8 bases and J by 0 bases, and 15 bases separated the two germline ends. The CDR3 loop is CASSPRTSSTDTQYF. The CDR3 DNA is TGTGCCAGCTCCCCTCGGACTTCTAGCACAGATACGCAGTATTTT.

This chain links TRBV27 with TRBJ2-7; perhaps TRBD2 as D (5 bases). The CDR3 covers 15 residues. CDR1 and CDR2 (germline): MNHEY, SMNVEV (reference sequence). Trimming took off 5 bases at V and 0 bases at J, with 14 bases between the two ends. The CDR3 bases are TGTGCCAGCAGTCCCTCCACCGGGATCTCCTACGAGCAGTACTTC. Protein: CASSPSTGISYEQYF.

This sequence joins TRBV18 and TRBJ2-1; 13 bases are shared with TRBD2. After removal of 5 bases from V and 6 bases from J, the junction contained 4 bases not matched to a gene. Germline values: CDR1 KGHSH, CDR2 LQKENI. This CDR3 comprises 15 residues. The CDR3 DNA reads TGTGCCAGCTCATCGGGACTAGCGGGAATCAATGAGCAGTTCTTC. Translating gives CASSSGLAGINEQFF.

The rearrangement links TRBV5-1 to TRBJ2-1; D gene unclear. Germline V lookup: CDR1 SGHRS, CDR2 YFSETQ. The ends were cut back, 0 bases at V and 7 bases at J, with 14 bases in the middle. This CDR3 has 15 residues. The CDR3 bases are TGCGCCAGCAGCTTGGGGCCTCCCCCCAATAATGAGCAGTTCTTC. Translation: CASSLGPPPNNEQFF.

V is TRBV28 and J is TRBJ2-7, with 9 bases that match TRBD2. CDR1 and CDR2 from the germline V gene are MDHEN and SYDVKM. CDR3 size: 14 residues. V trimming: 2 bases; J trimming: 2 bases; junction bases outside the gene matches: 1. In DNA, the CDR3 is TGTGCCAGCAGTTTAGTAGCGGGGGCCTACGAGCAGTACTTC. This codes for CASSLVAGAYEQYF.

The chain uses TRBV18 and TRBJ1-1, with TRBD1 as a possible D gene (5 bases). The CDR3 is made up of 12 amino acids. With 6 bases removed from V and 2 bases from J, the gap between germline ends came to 7 bases. The germline V gene has CDR1 KGHSH and CDR2 LQKENI. This chain's CDR3 is CASSRTNTEAFF. CDR3 nucleotides: TGTGCCAGCTCTCGGACAAACACTGAAGCTTTCTTT.

J is TRBJ1-1 and V is TRBV28; no clear D. The CDR3 contains 12 residues. V lost 10 bases and J lost 3, with 12 bases in between. Germline CDR1 reads MDHEN; CDR2 reads SYDVKM. In DNA, the CDR3 is TGTGCCACCCTTTATCTAGACACTGAAGCTTTCTTT. Residues: CATLYLDTEAFF. The whole variable domain, remainder taken from reference TRBV28 and TRBJ1-1, is DVKVTQSSRYLVKRTGEKVFLECVQDMDHENMFWYRQDPGLGLRLIYFSYDVKMKEKGDIPEGYSVSREKKERFSLILESASTNQTSMYLCATLYLDTEAFFGQGTRLTVV.

The chain uses TRBV29-1 and TRBJ2-7; 7 bases are shared with TRBD1. With V trimmed by 6 bases and J by 2 bases, 4 bases remained unmatched. Germline values: CDR1 SQVTM, CDR2 ANQGSEA. The CDR3 has 12 residues. CDR3: CSVTGTAYEQYF. The CDR3 DNA reads TGCAGCGTGACAGGGACCGCCTACGAGCAGTACTTC.